This T cell receptor (beta chain) was recovered during a study of shared clonotypes between healthy human individuals. This CDR3 spans 15 amino acids. V gave up 6 bases and J gave up 4 bases; unmatched junction bases: 6. Germline V gene lookup returns CDR1 MDHEN and CDR2 SYDVKM. Generated by immunoSEQ multiplex PCR, the TCRdb table keeps only in-frame clones and is missing some. The table records fewer than 600,000 clones, 79% of them present only once. What was sequenced was PBMCs. This clonotype originated in a woman in her forties in good health. Some clones in this sample may be carry-over from other donors' samples. This chain uses TRBV28 with TRBJ2-1, with 10 bases identical to TRBD2. The CDR3 region has the DNA TGTGCCAGCAGCCCTAGCGGGAGCCCGTACAATGAGCAGTTCTTC. Protein product: CASSPSGSPYNEQFF.